The 22 T cell receptor beta chains presented below share a single source sample, sequenced in a study of blood T cells in healthy people across ages. Primers used in a second PCR of roughly 6 to 12 cycles were a sample-barcoded 5' primer and a J-beta primer mix. TCRdb reprocessed the 5' RACE reads via MiXCR and lists one record per CDR3 protein. In the table there are around 1,900,000 distinct CDR3 sequences, about 39% of which are singletons. Sequencing was performed on blood. The receptors were gathered from a human donor in good health.

The count of this clonotype is one. The V and J genes are TRBV20-1 and TRBJ1-6; D perhaps matches TRBD1 (5 bases). Germline assignment: CDR1 DFQATT and CDR2 SNEGSKA (reference sequence). The CDR3 runs 16 residues. V was cut by 2 bases and J by 9 bases, with 20 bases left in between. CDR3 coding DNA: TGCAGTGCTAGACCCACCCCTTGGGGGGAAGGTTCACCCCTCCACTTT. Residues: CSARPTPWGEGSPLHF.

This clonotype was observed a handful of times. The rearrangement links TRBV4-1 to TRBJ2-1; the match to TRBD1 covers 7 bases. CDR3 length: 15 amino acids. The germline gives CDR1 MGHRA, CDR2 YSYEKL. The trim removed 0 bases at V and 3 bases at J, leaving 2 bases unmatched. The CDR3 coding sequence is TGCGCCAGCAGCCAAGAGGGGACAGACTACAATGAGCAGTTCTTC. It is translated as CASSQEGTDYNEQFF.

The rearrangement uses TRBV28 and TRBJ2-4; D not certain. The assigned J gene may be wrong: the sequence end matches TRBJ2-7 better. The V gene's germline CDR1 is MDHEN and CDR2 SYDVKM. The CDR3 runs 10 residues. CDR3 amino acids: CAATHDEQYF. The CDR3 DNA reads TGTGCCGCTACCCATGACGAGCAGTACTTC.

V gene TRBV5-1 combines with J gene TRBJ2-7; D is perhaps TRBD1 (6 bases). Trimming took 0 bases from V and 4 from J, leaving 20 bases between them. The CDR3 loop spans 17 amino acids. Germline V gene data show CDR1 as SGHRS and CDR2 as YFSETQ. This chain's CDR3 is CASSLGRTELSGYEQYF. For the CDR3, the DNA is TGCGCCAGCAGCTTGGGGCGGACAGAACTCTCTGGGTACGAGCAGTACTTC.

In the case of this clonotype: A clone one base away is much larger, so this may be a read error. This chain uses TRBV15 with TRBJ2-6, with no clear D. CDR3 length: 14 residues. CDR1 LNHNV and CDR2 YYDKDF come from the germline V gene (reference sequence). The DNA of the CDR3 is TGTGCCACCAGCGCCCTCCGGGTCCACAACGTCCGGACTTTC. Translated, it gives CATSALRVHNVRTF.

There are many counts of this clonotype. The chain is built from TRBV20-1 and TRBJ2-3; the match to TRBD2 covers 7 bases. The germline gives CDR1 DFQATT, CDR2 SNEGSKA (reference sequence). The CDR3 consists of 16 residues. The ends lost 0 bases at V and 3 bases at J; junction bases unmatched: 9. The CDR3 DNA reads as TGCAGTGCTAGAGACATCCCGGGACTACAGACAGATACGCAGTATTTT. This gives the protein CSARDIPGLQTDTQYF.

This clonotype showed up just a few times. The chain combines TRBV7-9 with TRBJ2-3; D is ambiguous. V shed 2 bases and J shed 3 bases, with 15 bases lying between them. CDR3 size: 16 residues. Germline assignment: CDR1 SEHNR and CDR2 FQNEAQ (reference sequence). In DNA, the CDR3 is TGTGCCAGCAGCTTACCCCCGACATCTGCGACAGATACGCAGTATTTT. This encodes CASSLPPTSATDTQYF.

This CDR3 is CASSSWGREYNEQFF. The CDR3 coding sequence is TGTGCCAGCAGCTCTTGGGGCAGGGAGTACAATGAGCAGTTCTTC. The chain links TRBV11-3 to TRBJ2-1, with D perhaps matching TRBD1 or TRBD2 (5 bases each). The CDR3 runs to 15 residues. Germline assignment: CDR1 SGHNT and CDR2 YENEEA. V dropped 4 bases and J dropped 4 bases, with 14 bases sitting between them.

Only one count was recorded for this clonotype. This sequence joins TRBV15 and TRBJ1-5; D may be TRBD1 (6 bases). There are 15 residues in the CDR3. The V end lost 5 bases, the J end lost 3 bases, and 14 bases lay between the germline ends. Germline V gene sequence: CDR1 LNHNV, CDR2 YYDKDF (reference sequence). Written as DNA, the CDR3 is TGTGCCACCAGCTCTTCCGGGACATCCAATCAGCCCCAGCATTTT. Protein: CATSSSGTSNQPQHF.

This chain connects TRBV29-1 to TRBJ2-3; 9 positions match TRBD1. CDR1 and CDR2 from the germline V gene are SQVTM and ANQGSEA. The V segment lost 7 bases and the J segment 1 base; nucleotides outside the gene matches: 3. The CDR3 loop spans 13 amino acids. In DNA form, the CDR3 reads TGCAGCGCCGACAGGGGGGGCACAGATACGCAGTATTTT. Its translation is CSADRGGTDTQYF.

In this sample, this clonotype turned up a few times. This chain links TRBV6-6 with TRBJ1-4; no clear D. Germline V gene data show CDR1 as MNHNY and CDR2 as SVGAGI (reference sequence). V dropped 6 bases and J dropped 8 bases, with 16 bases sitting between them. There are 14 residues in the CDR3. For the CDR3, the DNA is TGTGCCAGCAGCGACGGCGGGGTAGGAGAAAAACTGTTTTTT. Translating gives CASSDGGVGEKLFF.

DNA for the CDR3: TGCGCCAGCAGCCGATCTGGCGCTAGCGTAGCCTACAATGAGCAGTACTTC. Translating it yields CASSRSGASVAYNEQYF. The chain joins TRBV5-1 to TRBJ2-1, with D possibly being TRBD2 (6 bases). Gene TRBJ2-7 matches the end of the DNA better, so the J call may be wrong. Germline assignment: CDR1 SGHRS and CDR2 YFSETQ. The CDR3 has 17 residues.

This clonotype showed up many times. V is TRBV4-1 and J is TRBJ2-4; D tentatively reads TRBD1 or TRBD2 (5 bases each). The DNA matches TRBJ2-7 better at its end, which makes the J call doubtful. CDR1 is MGHRA, CDR2 YSYEKL, per germline. The CDR3 consists of 15 residues. The CDR3 here is CASSLTAGTTYEQYF. The CDR3 DNA reads TGCGCCAGCAGCCTAACCGCCGGGACCACATACGAGCAGTACTTC.

In this sample, this clonotype turned up a few times. The rearrangement uses TRBV29-1 and TRBJ1-4; D is ambiguous. CDR3 size: 13 residues. Germline V CDR1 and CDR2: SQVTM, ANQGSEA. V shed 7 bases and J shed 0 bases, with 9 bases lying between them. CDR3: CSGSGATNEKLFF. The DNA of the CDR3 is TGCAGCGGATCTGGGGCAACTAATGAAAAACTGTTTTTT.

The V call is TRBV7-9, the J call TRBJ2-7; TRBD1 aligns across 8 bases. The germline V gene encodes CDR1 SEHNR and CDR2 FQNEAQ (reference sequence). V shed 7 bases, J shed 4 bases, and the junction held 3 bases outside the gene matches. The CDR3 is made up of 12 amino acids. This CDR3 reads CASKTGEYEQYF. CDR3 nucleotides: TGTGCCAGCAAGACAGGGGAATACGAGCAGTACTTC.

This chain uses TRBV4-2 with TRBJ2-1; TRBD2 matches at 8 bases. The CDR3 is 16 residues long. With V trimmed by 0 bases and J by 8 bases, 9 bases remained unmatched. Germline CDR1 and CDR2: LGHNA and YNFKEQ. The CDR3 protein is CASSQEYAGGFDEQFF. The CDR3 DNA reads TGTGCCAGCAGCCAAGAGTATGCGGGGGGATTCGATGAGCAGTTCTTC.

In its sample, this clonotype was seen a few times. The rearrangement joins TRBV5-5 to TRBJ2-5; TRBD2 matches 8 bases. This CDR3 has 19 residues. From germline, CDR1 is SGHKS and CDR2 YYEKEE (reference sequence). J was trimmed by 3 bases and V by 0 bases; bases with no gene match: 16. CDR3 coding DNA: TGTGCCAGCAGCTTGGGGGGGTACGGGACTAGGGGTCAAGAAGAGACCCAGTACTTC. Protein sequence: CASSLGGYGTRGQEETQYF.

A few counts support this clonotype. The chain employs TRBV29-1 and TRBJ2-5; D is possibly TRBD2 (5 bases). Per the germline V gene, CDR1 is SQVTM and CDR2 is ANQGSEA. This CDR3 contains 13 residues. Trimming took off 1 base at V and 5 bases at J, with 11 bases between the two ends. CDR3 residues: CSVEGKPGETQYF. The CDR3 nucleotides are TGCAGCGTTGAAGGGAAACCGGGGGAGACCCAGTACTTC.

The chain uses TRBV11-2 and TRBJ2-7; D uncertain. The CDR3 length is 15 residues. V lost 0 bases and J lost 4, with 13 bases in between. Germline lookup yields CDR1 SGHAT and CDR2 FQNNGV. Here the CDR3 reads CASSLEIAGGYEQYF. CDR3 in DNA: TGTGCCAGCAGCTTAGAAATAGCCGGTGGATACGAGCAGTACTTC.

This clonotype was picked up a small number of times. The genes are TRBV7-3 and TRBJ1-2; TRBD1 aligns across 7 bases. The CDR3 runs to 16 residues. V lost 5 bases to trimming and J lost 5 bases; unmatched junction nucleotides: 14. The germline CDR1 and CDR2 sequences are SGHTA and FQGTGA. CDR3 bases: TGTGCCAGCAGCCCCCGTGGCGAGACAGGGATTTATGGCTACACCTTC. Its translation: CASSPRGETGIYGYTF.

The chain is built from TRBV7-9 and TRBJ1-2; no clear D. Germline-derived CDR1 and CDR2 are SEHNR and FQNEAQ (reference sequence). V was shortened by 1 base and J by 2 bases, with 8 bases between the two germline ends. The CDR3 consists of 14 residues. For the CDR3, the DNA is TGTGCCAGCAGCTTAGATTTACAGAACTATGGCTACACCTTC. Translating it yields CASSLDLQNYGYTF.

V is TRBV6-5 and J is TRBJ1-1; D is unresolved. CDR1 MNHEY and CDR2 SVGAGI come from the germline V gene. The CDR3 runs to 14 residues. Trimming shortened V by 6 bases and J by 2 bases, and 13 bases separated the two germline ends. In DNA, the CDR3 is TGTGCCAGCAGGCCACAGAGACTCAACACTGAAGCTTTCTTT. Its translation: CASRPQRLNTEAFF.